The text below deals with one TCR beta chain. This sample is drawn from a study of blood T cell repertoires in COVID-19. Study-level information: The analysed material was cDNA or gDNA that came from T cells, B-cell-depleted T cells, or PBMCs.

Germline V gene lookup returns CDR1 LNHDA and CDR2 SQIVND (reference sequence). There are 14 residues in the CDR3. The trim removed 5 bases at V and 3 bases at J, leaving 2 bases unmatched. Original handling: Nucleated cell counts were estimated from reference gene primer amplification. This table comes from immunoSEQ multiplex PCR, and its TCRdb copy is limited to in-frame clones, with some not included. D and trimming were read from the DNA, whereas the V and J calls and clone size are those reported in that table. The sample holds about 200,000 clones, 80% to 90% seen once. Which cohort a participant joined came from the clinical history participants gave.

The genes are TRBV19 and TRBJ2-3, with 10 bases that match TRBD1. Sequences were obtained from PBMCs or T cells enriched from blood (not recorded which). The origin of this receptor is a woman aged 30 to 39 who had been exposed to COVID-19. The CDR3 sequence is CASSQDRGTDTQYF. CDR3 nucleotide sequence: TGTGCCAGTAGTCAGGACAGGGGGACAGATACGCAGTATTTT.